This TCR beta chain came from a study of cytomegalovirus exposure and HLA in healthy donors. Overall study: The Caucasian-associated ancestry cluster contained about four fifths of the approximately 400 genotyped donors.

Overall study findings and caveats: Some V segments could not be told apart, so they were left out, TRBV6-2 and TRBV6-3 among them. It was about 180 TCR beta chains that were listed as cytomegalovirus-associated.

The germline V gene encodes CDR1 SGDLS and CDR2 YYNGEE. V was pared by 1 base and J by 4 bases, with 8 bases between. There are 13 residues in the CDR3. The PCR made use of 60 Vbeta and 13 Jbeta primers. Produced via immunoSEQ multiplex PCR; TCRdb's table is partial and in-frame only. The sample records more than 150,000 clones, 65% to 85% being singletons. This clone was counted a single time. Its antigen is as yet unknown. The V call is TRBV9, the J call TRBJ1-2; D not resolved. The sequence came from a man aged 45-65 years in good health and CMV-seropositive. Specimen: PBMCs. CDR3 in amino acids: CASSVSGTYGYTF. The CDR3 DNA reads TGTGCCAGCAGCGTATCAGGCACCTATGGCTACACCTTC.